A single sample is the source of the 3 T cell receptor beta chains below, sequenced in a study of T-cell reconstitution after alpha-beta-depleted transplantation in children. Construction of the TCRbeta library involved unique molecular identifiers. TCRdb itself ran the PCR reads through MiXCR, one entry per CDR3 protein. This table has fewer than 750,000 distinct CDR3 sequences, 25% to 30% appearing once. The sample consisted of PBMCs, taken before TCRalphabeta/CD19-depleted stem cell transplant. Receptors were obtained from a boy younger than two with Wiskott-Aldrich syndrome, due to receive a stem cell transplant.

The rearrangement uses TRBV18 and TRBJ2-7; tentative D call: TRBD2 (6 bases). This CDR3 contains 16 residues. CDR1 and CDR2 from the germline V gene are KGHSH and LQKENI. Trimming took off 8 bases at V and 0 bases at J, with 20 bases between the two ends. The CDR3 coding sequence is TGTGCCAGCCAATTCACCGCTAAGACTAGCTCCTACGAGCAGTACTTC. This encodes CASQFTAKTSSYEQYF.

This clonotype was recorded only once. The CDR3 bases are TGTGCCAGCAGCGTAGGAGCGGCCTATAGCACAGATACGCAGTATTTT. Residues: CASSVGAAYSTDTQYF. The chain joins TRBV9 to TRBJ2-3; TRBD2 might be the D (5 bases). Trimming took off 0 bases at V and 0 bases at J, with 11 bases between the two ends. Germline V gene data show CDR1 as SGDLS and CDR2 as YYNGEE. The CDR3 has 16 amino acids.

This clonotype was observed a handful of times. The CDR3 sequence: CASSPAFRGYTF. In DNA, the CDR3 is TGTGCCAGCAGCCCGGCTTTTCGTGGCTACACCTTC. The rearrangement joins TRBV12-3 or TRBV12-4 to TRBJ1-2; unclear D gene. This CDR3 region has 12 residues. V lost 6 bases and J 7 bases, leaving 12 bases between the germline ends.